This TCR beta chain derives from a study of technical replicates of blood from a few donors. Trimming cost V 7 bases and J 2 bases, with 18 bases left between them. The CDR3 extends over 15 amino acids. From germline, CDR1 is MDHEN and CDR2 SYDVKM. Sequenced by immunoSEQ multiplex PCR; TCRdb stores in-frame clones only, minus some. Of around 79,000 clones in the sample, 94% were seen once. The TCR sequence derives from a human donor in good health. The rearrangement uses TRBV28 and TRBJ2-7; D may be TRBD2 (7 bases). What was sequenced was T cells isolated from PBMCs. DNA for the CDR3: TGTGCCAGCAATCCCCAAGGGGGGGTAACCTACGAGCAGTACTTC. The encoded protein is CASNPQGGVTYEQYF.